The next 20 T cell receptor beta chains were all read from a single sample in a study of blood T cell repertoires in COVID-19. Profiled with immunoSEQ multiplex PCR; TCRdb holds only in-frame clones, not every one. This table holds 150,000 to 200,000 clones, roughly 91% found once. Sequenced sample: peripheral blood. These receptors all stem from a man between 18 and 29 years old with acute or convalescent COVID-19.

This rearrangement joins TRBV18 to TRBJ2-2; tentatively, D is TRBD2 (6 bases). From germline, CDR1 is KGHSH and CDR2 LQKENI. This CDR3 spans 18 amino acids. The V end lost 2 bases, the J end lost 1 base, and 17 bases lay between the germline ends. In DNA form, the CDR3 reads TGTGCCAGCTCACCAGAGGTAATAGCGGCCATGAACACCGGGGAGCTGTTTTTT. This codes for CASSPEVIAAMNTGELFF.

This clone has just one count. In nucleotides, the CDR3 is TGTGCCAGCAGTGAACCAGGGGGTAACTATGGCTACACCTTC. It codes for CASSEPGGNYGYTF. The genes are TRBV6-1 and TRBJ1-2; 7 bases agree with TRBD1. The V gene end was trimmed by 2 bases and the J gene end by 1 base; junction bases not matched to a gene: 1. The germline CDR1 and CDR2 sequences are MNHNS and SASEGT. This CDR3 region has 14 residues.

V is TRBV6-5 and J is TRBJ2-5, with 7 positions matching TRBD1. The germline V gene encodes CDR1 MNHEY and CDR2 SVGAGI. V lost 6 bases to trimming and J lost 2 bases; unmatched junction nucleotides: 6. The CDR3 totals 14 residues. The CDR3 loop is CASSHRGQQETQYF. The CDR3 DNA reads as TGTGCCAGCAGCCACCGGGGACAGCAAGAGACCCAGTACTTC.

V gene TRBV29-1 combines with J gene TRBJ1-2; no reliable D call. Trimming removed 3 bases at V and 5 bases at J, with 7 bases between. The CDR3 runs 11 residues. Per germline, CDR1 SQVTM and CDR2 ANQGSEA. The CDR3 DNA sequence: TGCAGCGTTGATTCCGGTTATGGCTACACCTTC. Its translation is CSVDSGYGYTF.

The chain employs TRBV9 and TRBJ1-1, with 8 bases that match TRBD1. CDR1 and CDR2 from the germline V gene are SGDLS and YYNGEE. The length of the CDR3 is 17 residues. Germline trimming cut 2 bases from V and 1 base from J; bases unmatched to any gene: 10. CDR3 residues: CASSVLGQGSANTEAFF. For the CDR3, the DNA is TGTGCCAGCAGCGTTCTTGGACAGGGATCAGCGAACACTGAAGCTTTCTTT.

The CDR3 reads CASSLGAGTGELFF. For the CDR3, the DNA is TGTGCCAGCAGCTTAGGTGCGGGAACCGGGGAGCTGTTTTTT. V usage is TRBV7-7 and J usage is TRBJ2-2; a weak D match, TRBD2 (6 bases). The CDR3 is made up of 14 amino acids. Germline V gene sequence: CDR1 SSHAT, CDR2 FNYEAQ (reference sequence). Between the trimmed V and J ends, which lost 1 base and 5 bases, there was a span of 8 bases.

The V and J genes are TRBV19 and TRBJ1-1, with 7 bases matching TRBD1. Germline V gives CDR1 LNHDA, CDR2 SQIVND (reference sequence). The CDR3 totals 15 residues. Germline trimming cut 0 bases from V and 5 bases from J; bases unmatched to any gene: 6. CDR3 nucleotides: TGTGCCAGTAGTATAGACAACACAGGGGTTACTGAAGCTTTCTTT. This translates into CASSIDNTGVTEAFF.

This clone was seen a single time. This sequence joins TRBV11-2 and TRBJ2-5; 10 bases fit TRBD1. CDR1 SGHAT and CDR2 FQNNGV come from the germline V gene. The CDR3 runs to 17 residues. J was trimmed by 4 bases and V by 5 bases; bases with no gene match: 13. CDR3 bases: TGTGCCAGCAGCCACGTCCCGGGACAGGGGTCGATAGAGACCCAGTACTTC. It encodes CASSHVPGQGSIETQYF.

V usage is TRBV5-5 and J usage is TRBJ1-4, with 9 bases fitting TRBD1. The V and J ends lost 2 bases and 6 bases, in that order; junction bases with no gene match: 11. The CDR3 contains 17 residues. CDR1 SGHKS and CDR2 YYEKEE come from the germline V gene (reference sequence). CDR3 residues: CASSLRTGEMYDEKLFF. The CDR3 DNA is TGTGCCAGCAGCTTAAGGACAGGGGAAATGTACGATGAAAAACTGTTTTTT.

The V gene is TRBV15, the J gene TRBJ1-5, with D perhaps TRBD1 (6 bases). CDR1 is LNHNV, CDR2 YYDKDF, per germline (reference sequence). The ends were cut back, 0 bases at V and 5 bases at J, with 14 bases in the middle. This CDR3 has 16 residues. For the CDR3, the DNA is TGTGCCACCAGCAGAGATCGGGTGACAGGACATCAGCCCCAGCATTTT. Amino acid sequence: CATSRDRVTGHQPQHF.

The gene calls are TRBV6-1 and TRBJ2-3, with 10 positions matching TRBD1. The germline V gene encodes CDR1 MNHNS and CDR2 SASEGT. V shed 3 bases, J shed 3 bases, and the junction held 3 bases outside the gene matches. The CDR3 length is 15 residues. CDR3 residues: CASSEDRGVTDTQYF. The CDR3, as DNA: TGTGCCAGCAGTGAGGACAGGGGGGTGACAGATACGCAGTATTTT.

This chain links TRBV27 with TRBJ1-1; D may be TRBD1 (6 bases). CDR1 MNHEY and CDR2 SMNVEV come from the germline V gene (reference sequence). V lost 2 bases, J lost 0 bases, and 10 bases lay in between. The CDR3 totals 15 residues. CDR3 sequence: CASSLRDNLNTEAFF. For the CDR3, the DNA is TGTGCCAGCAGTTTACGGGACAATTTGAACACTGAAGCTTTCTTT.

The table lists this clone with a count of one. This sample includes further DNA sequences coding for the same CDR3. The genes are TRBV2 and TRBJ1-4; D is possibly TRBD1 (5 bases). V was pared by 4 bases and J by 8 bases, with 8 bases between. The CDR3 length is 12 residues. Germline loops: CDR1 SNHLY, CDR2 FYNNEI. CDR3 DNA sequence: TGTGCCAGCAGTGGAAGGGGCGAAAAACTGTTTTTT. It specifies CASSGRGEKLFF.

V is TRBV5-6 and J is TRBJ1-1; no clear D. The CDR3 extends over 13 amino acids. CDR1 is SGHDT and CDR2 is YYEEEE in the germline V gene. Trimming left V 3 bases short and J 1 base short, with 7 bases between. The CDR3 region is CASSWAGNTEAFF. The CDR3, as DNA: TGTGCCAGCAGCTGGGCAGGGAACACTGAAGCTTTCTTT.

J is TRBJ1-2 and V is TRBV7-9; D possibly corresponds to TRBD1 (5 bases). Trimming stripped 0 bases from V and 3 bases from J, with 11 bases between. Germline V gene data show CDR1 as SEHNR and CDR2 as FQNEAQ (reference sequence). CDR3 length: 15 residues. The CDR3 loop is CASSLAGQGYYGYTF. The DNA for the CDR3 is TGTGCCAGCAGCTTAGCGGGGCAGGGTTACTATGGCTACACCTTC.

This chain links TRBV2 with TRBJ1-1; TRBD1 matches 7 bases. Looked up from germline, CDR1 is SNHLY and CDR2 is FYNNEI. This CDR3 contains 15 residues. V lost 2 bases and J lost 1; bases outside the gene matches: 4. CDR3 sequence reads: CASSEWKGANTEAFF. Written as DNA, the CDR3 is TGTGCCAGCAGTGAATGGAAGGGGGCGAACACTGAAGCTTTCTTT.

This chain links TRBV10-2 with TRBJ1-2; no firm D call. The CDR3 spans 17 residues. V was cut by 0 bases and J by 4 bases, with 18 bases left in between. CDR1 is WSHSY, CDR2 SAAADI, per germline. The CDR3 coding sequence is TGCGCCAGCAGTGAGTCTGGCGGCTCTCCTGGAGGCTATGGCTACACCTTC. Translation: CASSESGGSPGGYGYTF.

The CDR3 coding sequence is TGTGCCTGGAGCCGGGGGGGGAACACTGAAGCTTTCTTT. Protein sequence: CAWSRGGNTEAFF. The V and J genes are TRBV30 and TRBJ1-1, with D maybe TRBD1 (5 bases). Germline lookup yields CDR1 GTSNPN and CDR2 SVGIG (reference sequence). V was trimmed by 3 bases and J by 1 base, leaving 9 bases between them. The CDR3 has 13 residues.

The V gene is TRBV5-1, the J gene TRBJ1-1; D not resolved. Trimming pared 0 bases from V and 1 base from J, leaving 7 bases between. The CDR3 length is 14 residues. Looked up from germline, CDR1 is SGHRS and CDR2 is YFSETQ. The CDR3 bases are TGCGCCAGCAGCTTGGCCCAGGAGAACACTGAAGCTTTCTTT. Translated: CASSLAQENTEAFF.

This CDR3 is CASSYTQFSTFPRGEAFF. CDR3 in DNA: TGTGCCAGCAGTTATACCCAATTTTCGACATTCCCTCGGGGAGAAGCTTTCTTT. This sequence joins TRBV6-2 or TRBV6-3 and TRBJ1-1; D is unresolved. The CDR3 extends over 18 amino acids. Germline loops: CDR1 MNHEY, CDR2 SVGEGT. V lost 3 bases and J lost 8, with 28 bases in between.